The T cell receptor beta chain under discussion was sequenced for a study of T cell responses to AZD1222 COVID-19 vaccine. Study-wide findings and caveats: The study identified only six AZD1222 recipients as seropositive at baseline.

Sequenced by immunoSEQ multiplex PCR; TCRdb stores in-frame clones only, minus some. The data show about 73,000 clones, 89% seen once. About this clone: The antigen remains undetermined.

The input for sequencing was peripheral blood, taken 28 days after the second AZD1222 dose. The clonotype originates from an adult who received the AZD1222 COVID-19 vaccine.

The CDR3: CASSPLMGNTEAFF. CDR3 DNA sequence: TGTGCCAGCAGCCCCCTTATGGGGAACACTGAAGCTTTCTTT. The rearrangement joins TRBV7-9 to TRBJ1-1; D call uncertain. This CDR3 comprises 14 residues. V dropped 5 bases and J dropped 1 base, with 11 bases sitting between them. The V gene's germline CDR1 is SEHNR and CDR2 FQNEAQ (reference sequence).